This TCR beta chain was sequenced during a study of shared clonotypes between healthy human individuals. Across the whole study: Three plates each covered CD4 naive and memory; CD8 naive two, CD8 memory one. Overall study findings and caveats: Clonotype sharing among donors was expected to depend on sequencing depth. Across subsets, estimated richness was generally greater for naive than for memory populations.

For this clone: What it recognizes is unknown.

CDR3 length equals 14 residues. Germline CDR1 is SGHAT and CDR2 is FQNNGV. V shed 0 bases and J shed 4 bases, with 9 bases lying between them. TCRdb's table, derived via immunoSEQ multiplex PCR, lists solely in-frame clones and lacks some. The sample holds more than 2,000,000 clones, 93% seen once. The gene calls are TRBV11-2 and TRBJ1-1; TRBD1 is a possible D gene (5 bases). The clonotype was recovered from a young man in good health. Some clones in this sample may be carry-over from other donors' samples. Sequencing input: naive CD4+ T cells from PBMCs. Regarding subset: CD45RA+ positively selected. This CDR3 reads CASSLDRVVTEAFF. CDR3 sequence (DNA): TGTGCCAGCAGCTTAGACAGGGTGGTCACTGAAGCTTTCTTT.